The rows below give T cell receptor beta chains drawn from one sample of a study of blood T cells in healthy people across ages. Using its own MiXCR run on the 5' RACE reads, TCRdb lists one record per CDR3 protein. The data show about 640,000 distinct CDR3 sequences, about 53% seen once. The sample taken for sequencing was blood. The receptors were sampled from a man in his 60s in good health. The CDR3 runs from the conserved cysteine through the conserved F or W. Each record gives: D gene, V gene, clone size, J gene, CDR3 protein, CDR3 DNA. D genes are given only for firm matches. Expanded clones get a size class; other rows say once, few or many, or leave the size out.

>NA|TRBV2|NA|TRBJ1-2
CASMGRAYGYTF
TGTGCCAGCATGGGCAGGGCCTATGGCTACACCTTC
>TRBD2|TRBV7-7|NA|TRBJ2-1
CASSMSGGSYNEQFF
TGTGCCAGCAGCATGAGCGGGGGCTCCTACAATGAGCAGTTCTTC
>NA|TRBV7-9|NA|TRBJ1-5
CASSQDGRGEPQHF
TGTGCCAGCAGCCAGGACGGCCGAGGGGAGCCCCAGCATTTT
>TRBD1|TRBV10-3|NA|TRBJ1-2
CAISENRGRTGGYTF
TGTGCCATCAGTGAGAACAGGGGGCGAACAGGAGGCTACACCTTC
>NA|TRBV12-3/TRBV12-4|few|TRBJ2-5
CASSPRILGETQYF
TGTGCCAGCAGTCCTAGGATCCTGGGGGAGACCCAGTACTTC
>NA|TRBV7-2|few|TRBJ2-4
CASSSPPIGNIQYF
TGTGCCAGCAGCTCCCCACCGATAGGAAACATTCAGTACTTC
>NA|TRBV5-1|NA|TRBJ2-3
CASSFEGPDTQYF
TGCGCCAGCAGCTTTGAGGGGCCAGATACGCAGTATTTT
>NA|TRBV10-3|NA|TRBJ1-5
CAISEVSALEDQPQHF
TGTGCCATCAGTGAGGTTTCAGCCCTTGAAGATCAGCCCCAGCATTTT
>TRBD1|TRBV27|NA|TRBJ2-5
CASSLWGQGRETQYF
TGTGCCAGCAGTTTATGGGGACAGGGAAGGGAGACCCAGTACTTC
>NA|TRBV2|NA|TRBJ2-6
CASNGGDFAPSGANVLTF
TGTGCCAGCAATGGTGGGGACTTTGCTCCGTCTGGGGCCAACGTCCTGACTTTC
>TRBD1|TRBV4-1|NA|TRBJ2-1
CASSQERTGFNEQFF
TGCGCCAGCAGCCAAGAGCGGACAGGGTTCAATGAGCAGTTCTTC
>NA|TRBV3-1|NA|TRBJ2-7
CASSQGDRLLGEQYF
TGTGCCAGCAGCCAAGGAGACAGGCTCCTGGGGGAGCAGTACTTC
>TRBD1|TRBV7-9|NA|TRBJ1-5
CASSLEQGAGQPQHF
TGTGCCAGCAGCTTAGAACAGGGGGCTGGGCAGCCCCAGCATTTT
>NA|TRBV29-1|NA|TRBJ2-5
CSVEIRKAPETQYF
TGCAGCGTTGAGATTCGGAAGGCCCCAGAGACCCAGTACTTC
>NA|TRBV21-1|NA|TRBJ1-2
CASSKADFWLGSNYGYTF
TGTGCCAGCAGCAAAGCGGACTTTTGGTTGGGCTCTAACTATGGCTACACCTTC
>TRBD2|TRBV5-1|few|TRBJ2-1
CASSSGGGGYNEQFF
TGCGCCAGCAGCTCCGGGGGGGGAGGATACAATGAGCAGTTCTTC
>NA|TRBV28|NA|TRBJ2-3
CAGMPRFTDTQYF
TGTGCCGGAATGCCCCGTTTCACAGATACGCAGTATTTT
>NA|TRBV4-1|NA|TRBJ1-2
CASSQDFDRQPLNYGYTF
TGCGCCAGCAGCCAAGATTTCGACAGACAACCACTTAACTATGGCTACACCTTC
>NA|TRBV18|NA|TRBJ1-5
CASSPTRDREQPQHF
TGTGCCAGCTCACCAACCCGGGACCGGGAACAGCCCCAGCATTTT
>NA|TRBV6-6|NA|TRBJ1-2
CASSYYPYGYTF
TGTGCCAGCAGTTACTATCCGTATGGCTACACCTTC
>TRBD2|TRBV9|NA|TRBJ2-1
CASSAGTSGGFTYNEQFF
TGTGCCAGCAGCGCCGGGACTAGCGGGGGGTTCACCTACAATGAGCAGTTCTTC
>TRBD1|TRBV28|NA|TRBJ1-1
CASSPTGGKRAFF
TGTGCCAGCAGTCCGACAGGGGGCAAAAGGGCTTTCTTT
>NA|TRBV7-2|NA|TRBJ2-5
CASSLDPGRETQYF
TGTGCCAGCAGCTTAGATCCAGGGCGAGAGACCCAGTACTTC
>NA|TRBV19|NA|TRBJ2-3
CASRNKRGTQYF
TGTGCCAGCAGAAACAAGAGGGGTACGCAGTATTTT
>TRBD1|TRBV20-1|few|TRBJ1-5
CSARDQQGSHQPQHF
TGCAGTGCTAGAGATCAACAGGGGAGCCATCAGCCCCAGCATTTT
>NA|TRBV12-3/TRBV12-4|NA|TRBJ2-3
CASNDGGTDTQYF
TGTGCCAGCAACGACGGAGGCACAGATACGCAGTATTTT
>NA|TRBV27|NA|TRBJ1-2
CASACTGISFYGYTF
TGTGCCAGCGCCTGTACAGGGATCTCCTTCTATGGCTACACCTTC
>TRBD1|TRBV4-1|few|TRBJ2-1
CASSHDVRGPNEQFF
TGCGCCAGCAGCCATGACGTAAGGGGGCCAAATGAGCAGTTCTTC
>NA|TRBV20-1|NA|TRBJ2-5
CSARVPLGAGKNEQYF
TGCAGTGCTAGAGTTCCATTAGGGGCGGGGAAGAATGAGCAGTACTTC
>NA|TRBV11-2|NA|TRBJ2-7
CASSTTVSSYNEQYF
TGTGCCAGCAGCACAACAGTGAGCTCCTACAATGAGCAGTACTTC
>TRBD1|TRBV24-1|NA|TRBJ2-1
CATSGGTDRDNEQFF
TGTGCCACCAGTGGTGGGACAGACAGGGACAATGAGCAGTTCTTC
>TRBD1|TRBV13|few|TRBJ2-4
CASARQGDIQYF
TGTGCCAGCGCACGCCAGGGGGACATTCAGTACTTC
>NA|TRBV29-1|NA|TRBJ1-3
CGVQGAGNTIYF
TGCGGCGTACAGGGTGCTGGAAACACCATATATTTT
>NA|TRBV24-1|NA|TRBJ2-7
CATSDLTAAQYF
TGTGCCACCAGTGATTTGACGGCGGCCCAGTACTTC
>NA|TRBV6-2/TRBV6-3|NA|TRBJ2-3
CASSYSPRTDTQYF
TGTGCCAGCAGTTACTCGCCCCGCACAGATACGCAGTATTTT
>NA|TRBV12-3/TRBV12-4|NA|TRBJ1-2
CASSQDKFGYTF
TGTGCCAGCAGTCAAGACAAGTTTGGCTACACCTTC
>NA|TRBV6-2/TRBV6-3|NA|TRBJ2-7
CASSSSVHEQYF
TGTGCCAGCAGTTCTAGCGTCCACGAGCAGTACTTC
>TRBD1|TRBV5-1|NA|TRBJ1-2
CASSPGQADYGYTF
TGCGCCAGCAGCCCGGGACAGGCGGACTATGGCTACACCTTC
>NA|TRBV20-1|NA|TRBJ2-3
CSASKGSTDTQYF
TGCAGTGCTTCCAAGGGGAGCACAGATACGCAGTATTTT
>NA|TRBV3-1|NA|TRBJ2-1
CASSQGPSEQFF
TGTGCCAGCAGCCAAGGGCCATCTGAGCAGTTCTTC
>NA|TRBV6-2/TRBV6-3|NA|TRBJ1-1
CASTGTSRTEAFF
TGTGCCAGCACAGGCACCTCGAGGACTGAAGCTTTCTTT
>TRBD2|TRBV5-1|few|TRBJ2-1
CASSLVLAGKQFF
TGCGCCAGCAGCTTGGTGCTAGCGGGTAAGCAGTTCTTC
>NA|TRBV6-1|NA|TRBJ1-4
CASSDMSGGHEKLFF
TGTGCCAGCAGTGATATGTCCGGGGGCCATGAAAAACTGTTTTTT
>TRBD2|TRBV20-1|few|TRBJ2-5
CSARLAGGKETQYF
TGCAGTGCTAGACTAGCGGGGGGGAAAGAGACCCAGTACTTC